The entry below gives a single T cell receptor (beta chain) sequence along with its context. The antigen remains undetermined. The germline V and J ends were trimmed by 5 bases and 4 bases, with 16 bases remaining between them. Germline CDR1 and CDR2: SGHVS and FQNEAQ. The CDR3 is 15 residues long. The data originate from a study of T cell repertoires in cytomegalovirus infection. Study at large: CMV infection together with matching HLA type was indicated by public TCR beta signatures.

TCRdb itself ran the reads through MiXCR, one entry per CDR3 protein. The table has about 85,000 distinct CDR3 sequences, about 44% seen once; the top ten hold 85% to 95%. This chain uses TRBV7-8 with TRBJ2-3; D might be TRBD2 (6 bases). The material was CD8+ T cells from cultured PBMCs, obtained from culture after CMV antigen stimulation. The source of this sequence is a human donor in good health (CMV status not recorded). Some clones in this sample may be carry-over from other donors' samples. The CDR3 region has the DNA TGTGCCAGCAGCCCGCTAGCCGGAGGGGCAGATACGCAGTATTTT. This translates into CASSPLAGGADTQYF.